These 31 T cell receptor beta chains were all obtained from the same sample, sequenced in a study of regulatory T cells in long-lasting Graves disease. Arm-PCR with iRepertoire HTBI primers amplified the CDR3 regions for these TCR beta libraries. TCRdb re-derived calls from the multiplex PCR reads in MiXCR, one entry per CDR3 protein. This table holds about 620,000 distinct CDR3 sequences, 15% to 20% found once. Specified time point: newly diagnosed GD, antithyroid drugs for less than 3 months. The TCR library was made from RNA that had been extracted from PBMCs in TRIzol. The same sample was also studied in work on T cells in Graves' hyperthyroidism and ophthalmopathy.

The material was peripheral blood mononuclear cells (PBMCs), obtained at new diagnosis, from a patient treated with antithyroid drugs. The receptor set was obtained from a woman between 25 and 40 years old with Graves disease.

V usage is TRBV6-1 and J usage is TRBJ2-1, with 7 bases fitting TRBD2. The CDR3 extends over 15 amino acids. Germline lookup yields CDR1 MNHNS and CDR2 SASEGT. The ends lost 6 bases at V and 3 bases at J; junction bases unmatched: 8. CDR3 in amino acids: CASRLTGTIYNEQFF. CDR3 nucleotides: TGTGCCAGCAGACTAACCGGGACTATCTACAATGAGCAGTTCTTC.

This clonotype was seen more than once but under ten times. CDR3 amino acids: CSVAPGEQFF. CDR3 sequence (DNA): TGCAGCGTTGCCCCAGGGGAGCAGTTCTTC. The V gene is TRBV29-1, the J gene TRBJ2-1, with D possibly being TRBD1 (5 bases). V lost 4 bases and J 10 bases, leaving 8 bases between the germline ends. The germline V gene encodes CDR1 SQVTM and CDR2 ANQGSEA. The CDR3 totals 10 residues.

J is TRBJ1-5 and V is TRBV7-9; no firm D call. Trimming pared 4 bases from V and 9 bases from J, leaving 13 bases between. Germline V CDR1 and CDR2: SEHNR, FQNEAQ (reference sequence). This CDR3 contains 13 residues. CDR3 residues: CASSSDGARPQHF. The CDR3 DNA is TGTGCCAGCAGCTCTGACGGTGCAAGGCCCCAGCATTTT.

The table lists this clonotype with a few counts. The V and J genes are TRBV6-2 or TRBV6-3 and TRBJ2-1; 8 nucleotides align to TRBD1. V trimming: 8 bases; J trimming: 4 bases; junction bases outside the gene matches: 13. Germline V CDR1 and CDR2: MNHEY, SVGEGT. The CDR3 covers 16 residues. The CDR3 sequence: CASGDCPTGDYNEQFF. The CDR3 bases are TGTGCCAGCGGGGACTGCCCGACAGGGGATTACAATGAGCAGTTCTTC.

This clonotype occurred a few times. This sequence joins TRBV2 and TRBJ2-3; no clear D. The V gene's germline CDR1 is SNHLY and CDR2 FYNNEI. CDR3 length: 15 amino acids. V was trimmed by 8 bases and J by 0 bases, leaving 15 bases between them. The CDR3 bases are TGTGCCAGCCTAGGCCTCGGCGTTAGCACAGATACGCAGTATTTT. It is translated as CASLGLGVSTDTQYF.

This clonotype was recorded many times. This chain uses TRBV30 with TRBJ2-7; D perhaps matches TRBD2 (5 bases). The CDR3 sequence is 13 residues long. V was shortened by 2 bases and J by 3 bases, with 11 bases between the two germline ends. CDR1 is GTSNPN and CDR2 is SVGIG in the germline V gene (reference sequence). The CDR3 here is CAWSWAGHYEQYF. Here the CDR3 DNA reads TGTGCCTGGAGTTGGGCGGGTCACTACGAGCAGTACTTC. Drawing the rest from reference TRBV30 and TRBJ2-7, the complete variable domain is SQTIHQWPATLVQPVGSPLSLECTVEGTSNPNLYWYRQAAGRGLQLLFYSVGIGQISSEVPQNLSASRPQDRQFILSSKKLLLSDSGFYLCAWSWAGHYEQYFGPGTRLTVT.

The V call is TRBV20-1, the J call TRBJ2-7; 8 bases are shared with TRBD1. CDR3 length: 12 amino acids. Germline-derived CDR1 and CDR2 are DFQATT and SNEGSKA (reference sequence). V was clipped by 6 bases and J by 6 bases; unmatched bases: 7. The CDR3 protein is CSALDREREQYF. The CDR3 nucleotides are TGCAGTGCACTGGACAGGGAACGCGAGCAGTACTTC.

This clonotype was counted many times. CDR3 region: CASSLGWAGSYEQYF. The CDR3 region has the DNA TGTGCCAGCAGCTTAGGGTGGGCAGGTTCCTACGAGCAGTACTTC. V usage is TRBV7-8 and J usage is TRBJ2-7; D call uncertain. This CDR3 contains 15 residues. V lost 1 base and J 1 base, leaving 11 bases between the germline ends. CDR1 is SGHVS and CDR2 is FQNEAQ in the germline V gene.

This clonotype has more than one count but fewer than ten. V and J are TRBV18 and TRBJ2-7; no definite D call. Looked up from germline, CDR1 is KGHSH and CDR2 is LQKENI. The CDR3 is 13 residues long. Trimming removed 4 bases at V and 1 base at J, with 8 bases between. CDR3 protein: CASSQRRSYEQYF. CDR3 in DNA: TGTGCCAGCTCACAACGGCGTTCCTACGAGCAGTACTTC.

This clonotype was picked up a small number of times. The rearrangement joins TRBV5-4 to TRBJ2-4; 14 bases agree with TRBD2. V lost 3 bases and J lost 11; bases outside the gene matches: 19. CDR3 length: 19 residues. Germline V gives CDR1 SGHNT, CDR2 YYREEE (reference sequence). CDR3 nucleotides: TGTGCCAGCAGCTACATCCAACCTCCGGGACTAGCGGGAGTGGGCGTTCAGTACTTC. It specifies CASSYIQPPGLAGVGVQYF. The complete variable domain, with remaining parts taken from reference TRBV5-4 and TRBJ2-4, reads ETGVTQSPTHLIKTRGQQVTLRCSSQSGHNTVSWYQQALGQGPQFIFQYYREEENGRGNFPPRFSGLQFPNYSSELNVNALELDDSALYLCASSYIQPPGLAGVGVQYFGAGTRLSVL.

This clonotype was detected many times. The chain uses TRBV7-2 and TRBJ2-1, with TRBD2 matching over 7 bases. The CDR3 has 14 residues. V shed 6 bases, J shed 0 bases, and the junction held 2 bases outside the gene matches. Germline V gene lookup returns CDR1 SGHTA and CDR2 FQGNSA. In DNA form, the CDR3 reads TGTGCCAGCAGTCGGGACTACTCCTACAATGAGCAGTTCTTC. Amino acids: CASSRDYSYNEQFF.

This clonotype was counted between two and nine times. The genes are TRBV15 and TRBJ2-3; a weak D match, TRBD2 (6 bases). There are 16 residues in the CDR3. Germline V lookup: CDR1 LNHNV, CDR2 YYDKDF (reference sequence). Trimming took 1 base from V and 1 from J, leaving 12 bases between them. Here the CDR3 reads CATSRGSGTRTDTQYF. CDR3 nucleotide sequence: TGTGCCACCAGCAGAGGGTCGGGGACTCGCACAGATACGCAGTATTTT.

This clonotype was observed at least ten times. The V gene is TRBV3-1, the J gene TRBJ1-1; D is unresolved. V was cut by 0 bases and J by 0 bases, with 5 bases left in between. Germline-derived CDR1 and CDR2 are LGHDT and YNNKEL (reference sequence). The CDR3 is made up of 14 amino acids. The CDR3 reads CASSQDAVNTEAFF. The CDR3 nucleotides read TGTGCCAGCAGCCAAGATGCAGTGAACACTGAAGCTTTCTTT.

The rearrangement links TRBV14 to TRBJ2-7; D is unclear. V dropped 8 bases and J dropped 3 bases, with 14 bases sitting between them. CDR1 and CDR2 (germline): SGHDN, FVKESK. There are 13 residues in the CDR3. Written as DNA, the CDR3 is TGTGCCAGCCGCAAAAAAGGCAGCTACGAGCAGTACTTC. It codes for CASRKKGSYEQYF.

The sample holds many counts of this clonotype. The rearrangement joins TRBV27 to TRBJ1-1; D is unresolved. Deletions cut 2 bases from V and 3 bases from J, with 7 bases between. Germline assignment: CDR1 MNHEY and CDR2 SMNVEV (reference sequence). The length of the CDR3 is 13 residues. CDR3 sequence: CASSLKGYTEAFF. CDR3 DNA: TGTGCCAGCAGTTTAAAGGGTTACACTGAAGCTTTCTTT.

This clonotype has ten or more counts. The chain is built from TRBV27 and TRBJ1-2; 7 nucleotides match TRBD1. The germline V gene encodes CDR1 MNHEY and CDR2 SMNVEV (reference sequence). CDR3 length: 14 residues. With 4 bases clipped from V and 5 bases from J, the junction kept 7 bases outside the gene matches. CDR3 region: CASSSLDRVYGYTF. DNA for the CDR3: TGTGCCAGCAGTTCACTAGACAGGGTTTATGGCTACACCTTC.

The V gene is TRBV28, the J gene TRBJ2-7; TRBD2 aligns across 8 bases. This CDR3 is 14 amino acids long. Germline V CDR1 and CDR2: MDHEN, SYDVKM. The DNA for the CDR3 is TGTGCTATCTCGGGTCCGGGACTAGCCTACGAGCAGTACTTC. Protein sequence: CAISGPGLAYEQYF.

This clonotype has a handful of counts. The CDR3 DNA follows: TGTGCCAGCAGCTTGTCCAGGGCGACTAGCGGGATCGAGCGGAATACGCAGTATTTT. This sequence encodes CASSLSRATSGIERNTQYF. This chain joins TRBV5-6 and TRBJ2-3, with 11 positions matching TRBD2. Germline V gives CDR1 SGHDT, CDR2 YYEEEE. With V trimmed by 1 base and J by 7 bases, 17 bases remained unmatched. The CDR3 is made up of 19 amino acids.

This clonotype was seen ten or more times. The chain employs TRBV10-3 and TRBJ2-7; D unresolved. CDR1 and CDR2 from the germline V gene are ENHRY and SYGVKD. Trimming pared 0 bases from V and 6 bases from J, leaving 12 bases between. The CDR3 runs to 14 residues. The CDR3 region has the DNA TGTGCCATCAGTGAGTCGTGGGAAGGGTCCGAGCAGTACTTC. Its translation: CAISESWEGSEQYF.

This clonotype was recorded many times. The chain carries TRBV12-3 or TRBV12-4 and TRBJ2-5; 8 bases line up with TRBD2. After removal of 5 bases from V and 1 base from J, the junction contained 15 bases not matched to a gene. This CDR3 is built from 18 residues. The CDR3 coding sequence is TGTGCCAGCAGTCCCCTCGGGGGGGAGACAGAATCCCAAGAGACCCAGTACTTC. Protein sequence: CASSPLGGETESQETQYF.

In this sample, this clonotype turned up many times. The CDR3 sequence: CASSYSRRGLTEAFF. The DNA of the CDR3 is TGTGCCAGCAGTTATTCCCGCAGGGGGCTTACTGAAGCTTTCTTT. The chain couples TRBV6-2 or TRBV6-3 to TRBJ1-1, with 8 bases identical to TRBD1. Germline lookup yields CDR1 MNHEY and CDR2 SVGEGT. This CDR3 comprises 15 residues. The V and J ends lost 3 bases and 5 bases, in that order; junction bases with no gene match: 8.

The chain has TRBV30 and TRBJ1-1, with a weak D call TRBD1 (5 bases). V shed 0 bases and J shed 9 bases, with 8 bases lying between them. Germline loops: CDR1 GTSNPN, CDR2 SVGIG (reference sequence). The CDR3 length is 11 residues. The CDR3 nucleotides read TGTGCCTGGAGTGTGAACAGGAAAGCTTTCTTT. It yields the protein CAWSVNRKAFF.

This sequence joins TRBV29-1 and TRBJ2-7; the match to TRBD2 covers 8 bases. V gave up 5 bases and J gave up 0 bases; unmatched junction bases: 9. The CDR3 spans 15 residues. Germline loops: CDR1 SQVTM, CDR2 ANQGSEA. The CDR3 bases are TGCAGCGTTCGCCCTAGCGGGCCAAGCTCCTACGAGCAGTACTTC. This encodes CSVRPSGPSSYEQYF.

This clonotype was counted many times. The V call is TRBV28, the J call TRBJ1-5; TRBD1 is a possible D gene (6 bases). V lost 5 bases and J 2 bases, leaving 10 bases between the germline ends. This CDR3 is 14 amino acids long. CDR1 and CDR2 (germline): MDHEN, SYDVKM. CDR3 nucleotides: TGTGCCAGCAGTGAGTCAGGGGGCAATCAGCCCCAGCATTTT. Its protein product is CASSESGGNQPQHF.

The table lists this clonotype with a few counts. This chain connects TRBV29-1 to TRBJ2-7, with 16 bases that match TRBD2. The CDR3 consists of 16 residues. J gave up 5 bases and V 8 bases, and 12 bases lay outside the gene matches. Germline-derived CDR1 and CDR2 are SQVTM and ANQGSEA. The CDR3 coding sequence is TGCAGCCCAAGAACGGGACTAGCGGGAGGGCCCCACGAGCAGTACTTC. Translating gives CSPRTGLAGGPHEQYF.

At least ten counts were recorded for this clonotype. The chain has TRBV11-2 and TRBJ2-7; 8 bases are a match to TRBD1. The CDR3 length is 17 residues. Trimming removed 6 bases from V and 4 bases from J; junction bases left unmatched: 17. The germline V gene has CDR1 SGHAT and CDR2 FQNNGV. CDR3 amino acids: CASRTGPGRGLGYEQYF. For the CDR3, the DNA is TGTGCCAGCAGAACTGGTCCCGGCAGGGGGCTTGGGTACGAGCAGTACTTC.

The sample holds a few counts of this clonotype. This chain connects TRBV7-9 to TRBJ2-7; 7 bases match TRBD1. Looked up from germline, CDR1 is SEHNR and CDR2 is FQNEAQ (reference sequence). After removal of 4 bases from V and 2 bases from J, the junction contained 5 bases not matched to a gene. This CDR3 has 14 amino acids. CDR3 in amino acids: CASSWTGNPYEQYF. In nucleotides, the CDR3 is TGTGCCAGCAGCTGGACAGGTAACCCCTACGAGCAGTACTTC.

In its sample, this clonotype was seen many times. The chain uses TRBV2 and TRBJ2-1; D is perhaps TRBD1 or TRBD2 (5 bases each). V lost 2 bases and J 5 bases, leaving 13 bases between the germline ends. CDR3 length equals 15 residues. The germline gives CDR1 SNHLY, CDR2 FYNNEI. CDR3 coding DNA: TGTGCCAGCAGTGAAAAGTTTTGGGGGAACAATGAGCAGTTCTTC. Its translation: CASSEKFWGNNEQFF.

This clonotype showed up just a few times. V usage is TRBV15 and J usage is TRBJ2-7; D is perhaps TRBD1 (5 bases). The CDR3 runs 15 residues. V was shortened by 5 bases and J by 2 bases, with 16 bases between the two germline ends. Germline CDR1 reads LNHNV; CDR2 reads YYDKDF (reference sequence). In DNA form, the CDR3 reads TGTGCCACCAGCTCGACTCAGGGTAAAGCCTACGAGCAGTACTTC. Its translation: CATSSTQGKAYEQYF.

This clonotype was seen a few times. The chain joins TRBV3-1 to TRBJ2-1; D remains ambiguous. This CDR3 is 12 amino acids long. The ends were cut back, 4 bases at V and 9 bases at J, with 10 bases in the middle. Germline-derived CDR1 and CDR2 are LGHDT and YNNKEL (reference sequence). CDR3 loop: CASSRSPGEQFF. The CDR3 coding sequence is TGTGCCAGCAGCCGGTCTCCGGGTGAGCAGTTCTTC.

There are a few counts of this clonotype. CDR3 bases: TGTGCCAGCGGAGGGTCGGAGGCAGATACGCAGTATTTT. Protein sequence: CASGGSEADTQYF. V and J are TRBV28 and TRBJ2-3, with a possible D match to TRBD2 (6 bases). V lost 8 bases to trimming and J lost 4 bases, with 13 bases between them. Germline-derived CDR1 and CDR2 are MDHEN and SYDVKM. The length of the CDR3 is 13 residues.